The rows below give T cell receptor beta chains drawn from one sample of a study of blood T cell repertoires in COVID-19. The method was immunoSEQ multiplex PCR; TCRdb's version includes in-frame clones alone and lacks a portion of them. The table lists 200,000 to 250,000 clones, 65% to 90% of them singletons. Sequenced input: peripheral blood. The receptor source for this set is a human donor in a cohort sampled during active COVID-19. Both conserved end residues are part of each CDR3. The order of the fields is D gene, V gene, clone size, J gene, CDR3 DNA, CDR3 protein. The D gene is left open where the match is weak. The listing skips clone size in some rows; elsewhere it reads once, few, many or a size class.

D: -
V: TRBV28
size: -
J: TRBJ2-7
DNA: TGTGCCAGCAGTTTAGGTCAGGGGTACTCCTACGAGCAGTACTTC
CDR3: CASSLGQGYSYEQYF

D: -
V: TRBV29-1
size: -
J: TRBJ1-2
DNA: TGCAGCGTTGAAGGGGGGGGGCGGAGCTATGGCTACACCTTC
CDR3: CSVEGGGRSYGYTF

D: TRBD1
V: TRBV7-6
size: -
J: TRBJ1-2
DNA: TGTGCCAGCAGCCCGCGACAGGGTAACTATGGCTACACCTTC
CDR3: CASSPRQGNYGYTF

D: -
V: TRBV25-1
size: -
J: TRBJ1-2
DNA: TGTGCCAGCAGTGAATCGGGGGATGGCTACACCTTC
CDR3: CASSESGDGYTF

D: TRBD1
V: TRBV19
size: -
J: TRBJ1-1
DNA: TGTGCCACAAGACAGGGGACGAACACTGAAGCTTTCTTT
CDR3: CATRQGTNTEAFF

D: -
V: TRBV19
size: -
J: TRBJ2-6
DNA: TGTGCCAGTAGTATAAGCGCGTCTGGGGCCAACGTCCTGACTTTC
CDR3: CASSISASGANVLTF

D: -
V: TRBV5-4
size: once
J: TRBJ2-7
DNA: TGTGCCAGCAGCTCTACAGGCCTCGACTACGAGCAGTACTTC
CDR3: CASSSTGLDYEQYF

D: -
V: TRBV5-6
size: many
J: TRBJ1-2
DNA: TGTGCCAGCAGCTTGGGACAGCCTTTTTATGGCTACACCTTC
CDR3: CASSLGQPFYGYTF

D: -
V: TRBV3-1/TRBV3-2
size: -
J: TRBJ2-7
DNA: TGTGCCAGCAGCCAAGCCCTAGCCCCCGAGCAGTACTTC
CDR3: CASSQALAPEQYF

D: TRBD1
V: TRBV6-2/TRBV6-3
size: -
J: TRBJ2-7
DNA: TGTGCCAGCAGCGCAGGGCCAGGGACAGGATCCTACGAGCAGTACTTC
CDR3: CASSAGPGTGSYEQYF

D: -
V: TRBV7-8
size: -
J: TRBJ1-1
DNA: TGTGCCAGCAGCTTCACAATGAACACTGAAGCTTTCTTT
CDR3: CASSFTMNTEAFF

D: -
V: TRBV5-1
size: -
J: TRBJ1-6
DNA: TGCGCCAGCAGCTCAACAGGGTCGACCTATAATTCACCCCTCCACTTT
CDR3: CASSSTGSTYNSPLHF